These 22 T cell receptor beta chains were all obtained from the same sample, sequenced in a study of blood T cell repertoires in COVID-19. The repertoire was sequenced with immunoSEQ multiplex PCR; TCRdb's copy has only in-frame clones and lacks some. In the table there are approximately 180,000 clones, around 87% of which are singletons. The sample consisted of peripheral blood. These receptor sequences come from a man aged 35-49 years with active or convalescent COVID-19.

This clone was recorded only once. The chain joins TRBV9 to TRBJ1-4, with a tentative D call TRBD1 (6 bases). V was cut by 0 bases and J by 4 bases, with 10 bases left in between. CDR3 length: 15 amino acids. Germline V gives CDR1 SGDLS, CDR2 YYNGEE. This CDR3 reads CASSVGPQGNEKLFF. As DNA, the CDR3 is TGTGCCAGCAGCGTAGGACCACAGGGTAATGAAAAACTGTTTTTT.

This CDR3 is CASSITGGTLEQYF. CDR3 nucleotides: TGTGCCAGTAGTATAACGGGGGGCACCCTCGAGCAGTACTTC. The chain is built from TRBV19 and TRBJ2-7, with TRBD2 as a possible D gene (7 bases). Germline V gene sequence: CDR1 LNHDA, CDR2 SQIVND (reference sequence). The V end was cut by 2 bases, the J end by 6 bases, with 14 bases between. This CDR3 has 14 amino acids. The full variable domain, completed using reference TRBV19 and TRBJ2-7, is DGGITQSPKYLFRKEGQNVTLSCEQNLNHDAMYWYRQDPGQGLRLIYYSQIVNDFQKGDIAEGYSVSREKKESFPLTVTSAQKNPTAFYLCASSITGGTLEQYFGPGTRLTVT.

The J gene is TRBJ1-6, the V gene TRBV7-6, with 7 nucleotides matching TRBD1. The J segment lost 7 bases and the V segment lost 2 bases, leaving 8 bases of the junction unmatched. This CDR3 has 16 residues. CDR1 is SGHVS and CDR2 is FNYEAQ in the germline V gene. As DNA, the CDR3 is TGTGCCAGCAGCTTATTTTACAGGGGAAGGAATTCACCCCTCCACTTT. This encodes CASSLFYRGRNSPLHF.

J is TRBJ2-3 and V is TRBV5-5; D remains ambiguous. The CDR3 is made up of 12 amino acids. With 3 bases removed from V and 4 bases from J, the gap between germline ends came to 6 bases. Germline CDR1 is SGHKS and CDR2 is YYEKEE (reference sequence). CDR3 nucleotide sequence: TGTGCCAGCAGCTGGAGTCCAGATACGCAGTATTTT. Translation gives CASSWSPDTQYF.

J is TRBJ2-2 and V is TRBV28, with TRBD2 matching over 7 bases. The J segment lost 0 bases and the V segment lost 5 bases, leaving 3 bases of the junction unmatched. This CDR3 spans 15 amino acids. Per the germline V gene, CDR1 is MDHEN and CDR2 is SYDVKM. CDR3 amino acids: CASSGAGANTGELFF. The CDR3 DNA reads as TGTGCCAGCAGTGGGGCGGGGGCGAACACCGGGGAGCTGTTTTTT.

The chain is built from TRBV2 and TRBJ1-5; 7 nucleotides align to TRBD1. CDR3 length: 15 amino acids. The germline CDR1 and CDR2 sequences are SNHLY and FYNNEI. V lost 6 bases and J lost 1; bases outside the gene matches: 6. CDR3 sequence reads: CASSGGTESNQPQHF. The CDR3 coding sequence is TGTGCCAGCAGCGGCGGGACAGAAAGCAATCAGCCCCAGCATTTT. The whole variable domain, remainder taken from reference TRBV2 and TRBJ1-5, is EPEVTQTPSHQVTQMGQEVILRCVPISNHLYFYWYRQILGQKVEFLVSFYNNEISEKSEIFDDQFSVERPDGSNFTLKIRSTKLEDSAMYFCASSGGTESNQPQHFGDGTRLSIL.

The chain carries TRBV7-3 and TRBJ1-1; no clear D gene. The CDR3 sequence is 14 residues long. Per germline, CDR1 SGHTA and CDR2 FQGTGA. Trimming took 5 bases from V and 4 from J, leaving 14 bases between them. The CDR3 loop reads CASSPGFMSTEAFF. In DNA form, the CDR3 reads TGTGCCAGCAGCCCGGGGTTTATGAGCACTGAAGCTTTCTTT.

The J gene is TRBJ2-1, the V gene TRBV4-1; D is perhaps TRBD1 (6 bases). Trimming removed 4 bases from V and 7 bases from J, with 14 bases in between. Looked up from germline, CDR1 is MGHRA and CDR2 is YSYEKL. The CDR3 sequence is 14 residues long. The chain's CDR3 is CASSLPDRMNEQFF. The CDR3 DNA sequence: TGCGCCAGCAGCCTTCCCGACAGGATGAATGAGCAGTTCTTC.

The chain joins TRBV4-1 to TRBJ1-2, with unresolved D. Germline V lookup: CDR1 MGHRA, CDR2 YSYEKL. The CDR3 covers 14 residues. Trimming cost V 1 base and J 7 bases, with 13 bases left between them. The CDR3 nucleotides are TGCGCCAGCAGCCAAGTGTTGGCGGCTCGTGGCTACACCTTC. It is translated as CASSQVLAARGYTF.

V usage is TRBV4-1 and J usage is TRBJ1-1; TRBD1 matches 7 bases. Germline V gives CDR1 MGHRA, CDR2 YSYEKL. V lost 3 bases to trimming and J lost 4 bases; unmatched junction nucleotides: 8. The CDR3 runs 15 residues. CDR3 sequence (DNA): TGCGCCAGCAGCCACCCGACAGGGCTCGGCACTGAAGCTTTCTTT. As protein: CASSHPTGLGTEAFF.

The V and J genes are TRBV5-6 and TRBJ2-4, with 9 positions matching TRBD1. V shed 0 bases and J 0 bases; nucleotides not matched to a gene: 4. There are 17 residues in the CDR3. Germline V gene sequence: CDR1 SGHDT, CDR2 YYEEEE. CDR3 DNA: TGTGCCAGCAGCTTGGACAGGGGGCGGAGAGCCAAAAACATTCAGTACTTC. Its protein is CASSLDRGRRAKNIQYF. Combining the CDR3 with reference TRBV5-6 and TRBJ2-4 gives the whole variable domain DAGVTQSPTHLIKTRGQQVTLRCSPKSGHDTVSWYQQALGQGPQFIFQYYEEEERQRGNFPDRFSGHQFPNYSSELNVNALLLGDSALYLCASSLDRGRRAKNIQYFGAGTRLSVL.

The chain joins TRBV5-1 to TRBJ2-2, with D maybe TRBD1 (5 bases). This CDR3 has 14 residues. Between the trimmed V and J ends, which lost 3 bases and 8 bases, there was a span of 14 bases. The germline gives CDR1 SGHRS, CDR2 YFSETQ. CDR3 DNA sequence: TGCGCCAGCAGCTCATCCCCAGGGTTGGGGGAGCTGTTTTTT. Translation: CASSSSPGLGELFF.

The chain's CDR3 is CASTRLAGSNTGELFF. CDR3 bases: TGTGCCAGCACCAGACTAGCGGGGTCGAACACCGGGGAGCTGTTTTTT. The chain couples TRBV11-2 to TRBJ2-2; the match to TRBD2 covers 11 bases. Germline CDR1 is SGHAT and CDR2 is FQNNGV. This CDR3 region has 16 residues. V trimming: 7 bases; J trimming: 0 bases; junction bases outside the gene matches: 4.

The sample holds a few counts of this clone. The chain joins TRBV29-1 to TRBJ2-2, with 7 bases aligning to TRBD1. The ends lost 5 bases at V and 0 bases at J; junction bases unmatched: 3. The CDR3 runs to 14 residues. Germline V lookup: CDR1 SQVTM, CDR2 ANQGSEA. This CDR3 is CSVQDRTNTGELFF. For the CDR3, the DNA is TGCAGCGTTCAGGACAGGACGAACACCGGGGAGCTGTTTTTT.

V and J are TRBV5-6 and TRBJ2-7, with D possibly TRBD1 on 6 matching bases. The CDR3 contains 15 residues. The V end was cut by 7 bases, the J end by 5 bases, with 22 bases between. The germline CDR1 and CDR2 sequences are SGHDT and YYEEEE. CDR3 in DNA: TGTGCCAGCCTTCCCCAGGTGGGACAAAGCGACGAGCAGTACTTC. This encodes CASLPQVGQSDEQYF.

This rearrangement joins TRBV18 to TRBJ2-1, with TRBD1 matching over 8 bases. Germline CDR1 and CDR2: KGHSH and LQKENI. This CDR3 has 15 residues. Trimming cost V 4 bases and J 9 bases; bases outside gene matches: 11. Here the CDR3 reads CASSLPGTGVLEQFF. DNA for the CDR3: TGTGCCAGCTCACTACCCGGGACAGGAGTCCTTGAGCAGTTCTTC.

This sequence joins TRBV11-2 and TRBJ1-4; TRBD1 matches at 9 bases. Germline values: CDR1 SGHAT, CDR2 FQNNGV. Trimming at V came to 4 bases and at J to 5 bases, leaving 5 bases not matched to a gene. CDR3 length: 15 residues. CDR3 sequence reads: CASSSGTGRNEKLFF. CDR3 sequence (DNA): TGTGCCAGCAGCTCAGGGACAGGGAGAAATGAAAAACTGTTTTTT. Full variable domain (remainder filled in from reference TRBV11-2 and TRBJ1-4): EAGVAQSPRYKIIEKRQSVAFWCNPISGHATLYWYQQILGQGPKLLIQFQNNGVVDDSQLPKDRFSAERLKGVDSTLKIQPAKLEDSAVYLCASSSGTGRNEKLFFGSGTQLSVL.

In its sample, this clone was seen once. The CDR3 nucleotides read TGTGCCAGCAGCTCTCTAAGGACTAGCGAGGGGTCCGAGCAGTACTTC. It encodes CASSSLRTSEGSEQYF. The chain employs TRBV7-9 and TRBJ2-7, with 9 bases fitting TRBD2. This CDR3 is built from 16 residues. Germline CDR1 is SEHNR and CDR2 is FQNEAQ (reference sequence). V was pared by 4 bases and J by 6 bases, with 13 bases of the junction left unmatched.

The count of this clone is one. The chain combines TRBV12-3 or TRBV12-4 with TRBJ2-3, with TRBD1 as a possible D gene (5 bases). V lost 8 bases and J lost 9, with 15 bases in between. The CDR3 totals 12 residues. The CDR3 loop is CASGMSDKTQYF. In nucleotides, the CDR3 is TGTGCCAGCGGCATGTCGGACAAAACGCAGTATTTT.

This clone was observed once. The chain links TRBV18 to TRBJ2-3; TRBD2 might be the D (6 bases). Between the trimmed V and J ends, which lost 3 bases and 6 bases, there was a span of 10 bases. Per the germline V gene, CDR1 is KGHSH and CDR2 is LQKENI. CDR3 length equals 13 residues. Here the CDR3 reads CASSPNLADTQYF. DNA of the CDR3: TGTGCCAGCTCACCGAACCTAGCGGATACGCAGTATTTT.

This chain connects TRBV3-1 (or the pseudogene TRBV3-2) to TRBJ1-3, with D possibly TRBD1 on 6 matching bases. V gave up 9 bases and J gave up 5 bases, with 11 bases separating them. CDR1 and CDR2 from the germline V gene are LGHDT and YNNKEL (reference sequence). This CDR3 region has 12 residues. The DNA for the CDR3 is TGTGCCAGTGACCAGGGGAGAAACACCATATATTTT. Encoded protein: CASDQGRNTIYF.

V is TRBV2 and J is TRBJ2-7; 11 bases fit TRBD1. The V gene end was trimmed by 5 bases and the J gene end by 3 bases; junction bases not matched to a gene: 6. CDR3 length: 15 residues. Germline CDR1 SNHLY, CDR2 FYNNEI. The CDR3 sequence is CASSRAGTGGYEQYF. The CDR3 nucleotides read TGTGCCAGCAGTAGAGCCGGGACAGGGGGCTACGAGCAGTACTTC.